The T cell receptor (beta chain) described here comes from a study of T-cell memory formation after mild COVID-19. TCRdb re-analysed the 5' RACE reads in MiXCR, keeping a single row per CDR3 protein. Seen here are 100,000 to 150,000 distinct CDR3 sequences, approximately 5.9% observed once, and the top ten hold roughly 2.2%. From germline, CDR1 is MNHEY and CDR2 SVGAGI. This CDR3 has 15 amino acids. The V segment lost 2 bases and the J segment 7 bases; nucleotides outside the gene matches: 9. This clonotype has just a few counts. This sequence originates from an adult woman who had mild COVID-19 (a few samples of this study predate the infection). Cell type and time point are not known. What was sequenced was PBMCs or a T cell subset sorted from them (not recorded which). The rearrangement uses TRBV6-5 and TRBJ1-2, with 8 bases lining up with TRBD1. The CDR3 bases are TGTGCCAGCAGTTACACATCAGGGGGCAATAGTGGCTACACCTTC. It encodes CASSYTSGGNSGYTF.